This T cell receptor (beta chain) was sequenced for a study of blood T cell repertoires in COVID-19. Study context: Spain, Italy and the United States supplied samples that represented acute and convalescent COVID-19. Nucleic acid was either cDNA or gDNA, and it came from T cells, B-cell-depleted T cells, or PBMCs.

Donors were grouped by their self-reported clinical history. Germline loops: CDR1 MNHEY, CDR2 SVGAGI. The CDR3 has 11 residues. Trimming stripped 6 bases from V and 9 bases from J, with 9 bases between. Profiled with immunoSEQ multiplex PCR; TCRdb holds only in-frame clones, not every one. The sample records roughly 200,000 clones, roughly four fifths being singletons. The chain couples TRBV6-5 to TRBJ2-1; D gene unclear. The origin of this receptor is a man aged 40-49 years who had recovered from COVID-19. Sequenced input: PBMCs or T cells enriched from blood (not recorded which). CDR3: CASRARGEQFF. DNA of the CDR3: TGTGCCAGCAGGGCCCGTGGTGAGCAGTTCTTC.